The next 13 T cell receptor beta chains were all read from a single sample in a study of blood T cell repertoires in COVID-19. TCRdb keeps only in-frame clones here, not all; method: immunoSEQ multiplex PCR. The table has tens of thousands of clones, 75% to 90% seen once. What was sequenced was peripheral blood. The receptors were sampled from a man aged 70-80 years with active or convalescent COVID-19.

V usage is TRBV28 and J usage is TRBJ2-7; TRBD1 is a possible D gene (5 bases). Looked up from germline, CDR1 is MDHEN and CDR2 is SYDVKM. This CDR3 is built from 15 residues. Trimming took 2 bases from V and 1 from J, leaving 12 bases between them. The CDR3 sequence is CASSLNRGHSYEQYF. In nucleotides, the CDR3 is TGTGCCAGCAGTTTAAACCGTGGACATTCCTACGAGCAGTACTTC.

The CDR3 DNA reads as TGTGCCAGCAGTTTGCTCGGGGAAGAGACCCAGTACTTC. It encodes CASSLLGEETQYF. The V and J genes are TRBV28 and TRBJ2-5; a possible D gene is TRBD2 (5 bases). This CDR3 comprises 13 residues. From germline, CDR1 is MDHEN and CDR2 SYDVKM. Trimming left V 3 bases short and J 3 bases short, with 8 bases between.

This chain connects TRBV4-1 to TRBJ2-1; 9 nucleotides match TRBD1. Germline V gives CDR1 MGHRA, CDR2 YSYEKL. The CDR3 is 16 residues long. V gave up 0 bases and J gave up 2 bases; unmatched junction bases: 2. The CDR3 loop reads CASSQEGDRAYNEQFF. The DNA for the CDR3 is TGCGCCAGCAGCCAAGAAGGGGACAGGGCCTACAATGAGCAGTTCTTC.

This chain uses TRBV12-3 or TRBV12-4 with TRBJ1-2; 7 bases agree with TRBD1. The J segment lost 6 bases and the V segment lost 3 bases, leaving 4 bases of the junction unmatched. The CDR3 is 13 residues long. CDR3 amino acids: CASSFHRGDGYTF. CDR3 sequence (DNA): TGTGCCAGCAGTTTCCACAGGGGCGATGGCTACACCTTC.

The sample holds a few counts of this clone. The chain combines TRBV5-4 with TRBJ2-1, with a tentative D call TRBD1 (5 bases). This CDR3 comprises 16 residues. The germline V and J ends were trimmed by 0 bases and 9 bases, with 19 bases remaining between them. Germline V gives CDR1 SGHNT, CDR2 YYREEE (reference sequence). CDR3 bases: TGTGCCAGCAGCTTGGTGGCGCAGGGCCCTCAGGGTGAGCAGTTCTTC. The encoded protein is CASSLVAQGPQGEQFF. The complete variable domain, with remaining parts taken from reference TRBV5-4 and TRBJ2-1, reads ETGVTQSPTHLIKTRGQQVTLRCSSQSGHNTVSWYQQALGQGPQFIFQYYREEENGRGNFPPRFSGLQFPNYSSELNVNALELDDSALYLCASSLVAQGPQGEQFFGPGTRLTVL.

The sample holds one count of this clone. The genes are TRBV7-9 and TRBJ2-7, with TRBD2 identical over 13 bases. The CDR3 loop spans 15 amino acids. V trimming: 0 bases; J trimming: 8 bases; junction bases outside the gene matches: 4. Germline loops: CDR1 SEHNR, CDR2 FQNEAQ (reference sequence). The DNA for the CDR3 is TGTGCCAGCAGCTTAGCAGGGACTAGCGGGGCCCAGCAGTACTTC. It specifies CASSLAGTSGAQQYF.

A few counts support this clone. V gene TRBV10-3 combines with J gene TRBJ1-6; TRBD1 aligns across 9 bases. The ends lost 10 bases at V and 14 bases at J; junction bases unmatched: 9. The CDR3 is made up of 12 amino acids. CDR1 ENHRY and CDR2 SYGVKD come from the germline V gene. The CDR3 protein is CASSTGQGTLHF. CDR3 bases: TGTGCCAGCTCTACGGGACAGGGAACCCTCCACTTT.

The chain joins TRBV7-2 to TRBJ1-5; 9 bases line up with TRBD1. Losses at the gene ends were 4 bases for V and 7 bases for J; bases not matched to a gene: 5. CDR1 is SGHTA, CDR2 FQGNSA, per germline. CDR3 length: 14 residues. The CDR3 nucleotides read TGTGCCAGCAGCTATGACAGGGGGGGACAGCCCCAGCATTTT. This encodes CASSYDRGGQPQHF.

The chain combines TRBV18 with TRBJ2-2, with unresolved D. V was cut by 3 bases and J by 4 bases, with 6 bases left in between. Germline V gene lookup returns CDR1 KGHSH and CDR2 LQKENI. This CDR3 comprises 13 residues. The CDR3 sequence is CASSPLGTGELFF. CDR3 nucleotide sequence: TGTGCCAGCTCACCTCTCGGCACCGGGGAGCTGTTTTTT.

The gene calls are TRBV6-2 or TRBV6-3 and TRBJ2-7; 12 bases are shared with TRBD1. The CDR3 loop spans 17 amino acids. The ends lost 2 bases at V and 7 bases at J; junction bases unmatched: 12. From germline, CDR1 is MNHEY and CDR2 SVGEGT. In DNA form, the CDR3 reads TGTGCCAGCAGTTACGCGGGACCGGGACAGGGGGCAGGTGAGCAGTACTTC. Protein product: CASSYAGPGQGAGEQYF.

The genes are TRBV28 and TRBJ1-1; D possibly corresponds to TRBD1 (6 bases). Trimming shortened V by 0 bases and J by 0 bases, and 8 bases separated the two germline ends. From germline, CDR1 is MDHEN and CDR2 SYDVKM. The CDR3 runs 15 residues. The CDR3 sequence is CASSLWTGMNTEAFF. CDR3 DNA sequence: TGTGCCAGCAGTTTATGGACAGGAATGAACACTGAAGCTTTCTTT.

V and J are TRBV2 and TRBJ2-4; the D gene is possibly TRBD1 (5 bases). The V gene lost 7 bases and the J gene lost 0 bases, with 16 bases spanning the gap. This CDR3 is built from 16 residues. Germline CDR1 SNHLY, CDR2 FYNNEI. For the CDR3, the DNA is TGTGCCAGCACGACAGACCGCGCGGTAGCCAAAAACATTCAGTACTTC. This codes for CASTTDRAVAKNIQYF.

The chain has TRBV19 and TRBJ1-5; TRBD1 agrees at 8 bases. CDR1 and CDR2 from the germline V gene are LNHDA and SQIVND (reference sequence). This CDR3 spans 16 amino acids. With 0 bases clipped from V and 7 bases from J, the junction kept 8 bases outside the gene matches. Here the CDR3 reads CASSIDRDRGSQPQHF. The CDR3 DNA reads as TGTGCCAGTAGTATAGATCGAGACAGGGGCTCCCAGCCCCAGCATTTT.